This T cell receptor beta chain was found in a study of blood T cell repertoires in COVID-19. Study summary: There were acute and convalescent COVID-19 samples, and they came from the United States, Italy and Spain.

Method: immunoSEQ multiplex PCR; TCRdb's copy keeps in-frame clones and lacks some. The table records approximately 200,000 clones, around nine tenths of them present only once. Sequencing input: peripheral blood. The sequence came from a man younger than 40 with acute or convalescent COVID-19.

CDR3 DNA sequence: TGCGCCAGCAGCCCGCAACCGGACACTGAAGCTTTCTTT. Translated: CASSPQPDTEAFF. The chain employs TRBV5-1 and TRBJ1-1; D is uncertain. In germline, CDR1 is SGHRS, CDR2 YFSETQ. The CDR3 is 13 amino acids. Trimming removed 4 bases at V and 3 bases at J, with 10 bases between.